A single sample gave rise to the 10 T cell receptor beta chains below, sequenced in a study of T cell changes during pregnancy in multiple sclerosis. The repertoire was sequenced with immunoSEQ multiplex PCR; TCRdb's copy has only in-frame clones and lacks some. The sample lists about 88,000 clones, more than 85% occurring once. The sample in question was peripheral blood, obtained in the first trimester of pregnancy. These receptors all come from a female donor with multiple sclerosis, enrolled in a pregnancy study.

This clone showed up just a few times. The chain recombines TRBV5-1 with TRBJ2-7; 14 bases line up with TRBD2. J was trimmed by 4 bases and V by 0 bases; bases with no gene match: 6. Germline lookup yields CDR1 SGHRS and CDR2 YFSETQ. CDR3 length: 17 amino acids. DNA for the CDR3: TGCGCCAGCAGCTTGGGACTAGCGGGAGGGCCCGTGTACGAGCAGTACTTC. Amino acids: CASSLGLAGGPVYEQYF.

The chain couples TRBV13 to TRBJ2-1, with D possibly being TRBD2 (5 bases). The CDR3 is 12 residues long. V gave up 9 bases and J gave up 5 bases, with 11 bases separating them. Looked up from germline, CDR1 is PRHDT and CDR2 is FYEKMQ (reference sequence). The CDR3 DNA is TGTGCCAGTACGCAGCGGAACAATGAGCAGTTCTTC. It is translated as CASTQRNNEQFF.

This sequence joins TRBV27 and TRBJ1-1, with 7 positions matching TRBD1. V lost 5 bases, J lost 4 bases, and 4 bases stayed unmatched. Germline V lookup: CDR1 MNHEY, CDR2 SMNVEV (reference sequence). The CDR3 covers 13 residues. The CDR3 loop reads CASSDRAVTEAFF. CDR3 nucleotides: TGTGCCAGCAGTGACAGGGCGGTCACTGAAGCTTTCTTT.

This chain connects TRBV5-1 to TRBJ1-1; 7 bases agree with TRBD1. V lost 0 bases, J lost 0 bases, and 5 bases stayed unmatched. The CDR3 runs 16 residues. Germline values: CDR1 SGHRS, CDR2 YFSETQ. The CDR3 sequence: CASSLGTGVMNTEAFF. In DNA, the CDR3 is TGCGCCAGCAGCTTGGGTACAGGGGTCATGAACACTGAAGCTTTCTTT.

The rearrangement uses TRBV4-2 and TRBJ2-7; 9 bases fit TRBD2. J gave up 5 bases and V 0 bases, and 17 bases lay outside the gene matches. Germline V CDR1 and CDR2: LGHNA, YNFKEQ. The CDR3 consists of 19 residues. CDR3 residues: CASSQEPWAVLAGPNEQYF. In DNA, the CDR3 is TGTGCCAGCAGCCAAGAGCCCTGGGCCGTTCTAGCGGGACCTAACGAGCAGTACTTC.

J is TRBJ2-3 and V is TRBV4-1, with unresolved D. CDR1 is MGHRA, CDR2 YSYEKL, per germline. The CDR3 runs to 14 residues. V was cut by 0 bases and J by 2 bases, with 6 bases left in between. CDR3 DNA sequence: TGCGCCAGCAGCCAAGATCGTTACACAGATACGCAGTATTTT. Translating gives CASSQDRYTDTQYF.

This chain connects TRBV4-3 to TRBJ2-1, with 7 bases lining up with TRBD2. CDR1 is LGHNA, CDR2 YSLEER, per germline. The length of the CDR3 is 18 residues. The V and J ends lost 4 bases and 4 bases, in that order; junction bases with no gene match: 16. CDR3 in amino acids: CASSRLEVAGVSYNEQFF. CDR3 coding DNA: TGCGCCAGCAGCCGCCTAGAGGTTGCGGGAGTATCTTACAATGAGCAGTTCTTC.

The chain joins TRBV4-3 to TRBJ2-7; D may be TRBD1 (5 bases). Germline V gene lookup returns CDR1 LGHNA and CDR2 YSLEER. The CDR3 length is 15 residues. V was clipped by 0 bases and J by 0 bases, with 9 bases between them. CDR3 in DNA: TGCGCCAGCAGCCAAGAAGGGGCGAGCTCCTACGAGCAGTACTTC. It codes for CASSQEGASSYEQYF.

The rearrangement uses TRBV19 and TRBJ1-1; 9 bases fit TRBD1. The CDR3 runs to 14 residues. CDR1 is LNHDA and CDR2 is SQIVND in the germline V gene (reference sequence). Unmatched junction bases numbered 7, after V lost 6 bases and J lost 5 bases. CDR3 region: CASSPWDRVTEAFF. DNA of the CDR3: TGTGCCAGTAGCCCCTGGGACAGGGTGACTGAAGCTTTCTTT. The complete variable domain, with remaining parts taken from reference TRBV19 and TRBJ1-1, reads DGGITQSPKYLFRKEGQNVTLSCEQNLNHDAMYWYRQDPGQGLRLIYYSQIVNDFQKGDIAEGYSVSREKKESFPLTVTSAQKNPTAFYLCASSPWDRVTEAFFGQGTRLTVV.

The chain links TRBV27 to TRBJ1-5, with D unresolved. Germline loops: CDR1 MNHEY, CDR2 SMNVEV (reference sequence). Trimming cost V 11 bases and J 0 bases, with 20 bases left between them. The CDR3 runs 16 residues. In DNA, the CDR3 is TGTGCCGCCGGGAGGTCGGAGGTATATAGCAATCAGCCCCAGCATTTT. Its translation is CAAGRSEVYSNQPQHF.